The rows below give T cell receptor beta chains drawn from one sample of a study of sequential checkpoint blockade in melanoma. Repertoires were generated with immunoSEQ multiplex PCR, while TCRdb's copy carries only in-frame clones and drops some. The sample consists of 9,500 to 13,000 clones, 60% to 75% of them appearing once. Sequenced here: CD8+ T cells sorted from blood (inferred from file names), sampled from a patient given nivolumab and ipilimumab in sequence. Every receptor here comes from a human donor with melanoma. Each CDR3 is given with its conserved first and last residue. A D gene is named only where the DNA matches it firmly. Clone size is shown for a subset of rows, as once, few, many or a class of expanded clone.

j_call clone_size v_call d_call cdr3_aa cdr3_nt
TRBJ2-5 . TRBV27 . CASSSRREETQYF TGTGCCAGCAGTTCGCGGCGCGAGGAGACCCAGTACTTC
TRBJ2-3 . TRBV27 . CASSSPGVTDTQYF TGTGCCAGCAGCTCCCCGGGTGTCACAGATACGCAGTATTTT
TRBJ2-7 . TRBV7-6 . CASSTGSEQYF TGTGCCAGCAGTACAGGGTCCGAGCAGTACTTC
TRBJ1-3 medium-sized TRBV27 . CASSSGLSGNTIYF TGTGCCAGCAGCTCGGGACTCTCTGGAAACACCATATATTTT
TRBJ2-2 . TRBV27 TRBD2 CASSSSGLAGAGGELFF TGTGCCAGCAGCTCTTCGGGACTAGCGGGAGCTGGTGGGGAGCTGTTTTTT
TRBJ2-1 . TRBV7-8 . CASSFNPGNEQFF TGTGCCAGCAGCTTTAACCCGGGCAATGAGCAGTTCTTC
TRBJ2-5 few TRBV30 TRBD2 CAWSGGGRTETQYF TGTGCCTGGAGCGGGGGGGGCCGGACAGAGACCCAGTACTTC
TRBJ2-3 . TRBV29-1 TRBD2 CSVSRLAGRTDTQYF TGCAGCGTTTCACGACTAGCGGGTCGCACAGATACGCAGTATTTT
TRBJ2-3 . TRBV27 . CASSFSAGTDTQYF TGTGCCAGCAGTTTTTCCGCGGGCACAGATACGCAGTATTTT
TRBJ2-3 once TRBV19 TRBD1 CASSFGTGADTQYF TGTGCCAGTAGTTTCGGGACAGGGGCAGATACGCAGTATTTT
TRBJ1-1 . TRBV5-8 TRBD1 CASSLQGAPSAFF TGTGCCAGCAGCTTGCAGGGGGCGCCTTCAGCTTTCTTT
TRBJ2-2 few TRBV6-6 TRBD1 CASGQGEVTGELFF TGTGCCAGCGGACAGGGCGAGGTCACCGGGGAGCTGTTTTTT
TRBJ2-1 . TRBV5-6 TRBD2 CASSLPGLAGLGEQFF TGTGCCAGCAGCTTACCCGGACTAGCGGGGTTGGGGGAGCAGTTCTTC
TRBJ2-1 . TRBV27 . CASNPSAFVYNEQFF TGTGCCAGCAACCCTAGCGCCTTCGTTTACAATGAGCAGTTCTTC
TRBJ2-7 few TRBV19 . CASSIAGALTYEQYF TGTGCCAGTAGTATAGCCGGAGCCCTGACCTACGAGCAGTACTTC
TRBJ1-5 . TRBV29-1 . CSVKAPGRQPQHF TGCAGCGTCAAAGCGCCGGGTAGGCAGCCCCAGCATTTT
TRBJ2-1 . TRBV9 TRBD2 CASSVTLAGDSPDNEQFF TGTGCCAGCAGCGTAACTCTAGCGGGGGACTCGCCAGACAATGAGCAGTTCTTC
TRBJ1-2 . TRBV11-2 . CASSLWPEHYGYTF TGTGCCAGCAGCTTATGGCCAGAACACTATGGCTACACCTTC
TRBJ2-7 . TRBV7-2 . CASSSYGQREQYF TGTGCCAGCAGCTCCTATGGTCAGAGGGAGCAGTACTTC
TRBJ1-2 . TRBV27 . CASISTWGGAVEGYTF TGTGCCAGCATTAGTACCTGGGGGGGCGCCGTGGAAGGCTACACCTTC
TRBJ2-1 once TRBV18 . CASSPYGGNEQFF TGTGCCAGCTCACCATATGGAGGTAATGAGCAGTTCTTC
TRBJ2-7 . TRBV29-1 TRBD1 CSVEDRANSYEQYF TGCAGCGTCGAGGACAGGGCAAACTCCTACGAGCAGTACTTC
TRBJ2-7 . TRBV19 . CASSIGPVYEQYF TGTGCCAGTAGTATAGGGCCCGTCTACGAGCAGTACTTC
TRBJ1-1 . TRBV2 . CASKTAVEAFF TGTGCCAGCAAAACGGCGGTTGAAGCTTTCTTT
TRBJ1-4 medium-sized TRBV21-1 . CASSRPFPRGYEKLFF TGTGCCAGCAGCCGACCTTTTCCCAGGGGGTATGAAAAACTGTTTTTT
TRBJ2-7 . TRBV30 . CAWSVAKFNEQYF TGTGCCTGGAGTGTAGCCAAATTTAACGAGCAGTACTTC
TRBJ2-7 . TRBV7-8 . CASSLVPFEQYF TGTGCCAGCAGCTTAGTTCCTTTTGAGCAGTACTTC
TRBJ2-3 . TRBV27 . CASLRDSPTDTQYF TGTGCCAGCCTCCGGGATTCCCCCACAGATACGCAGTATTTT
TRBJ2-3 . TRBV2 TRBD2 CASRARTSGSTDTQYF TGTGCCAGCAGAGCACGGACTAGCGGGAGCACAGATACGCAGTATTTT
TRBJ1-4 . TRBV5-1 TRBD1 CASSLAGTGDTTNEKLFF TGCGCCAGCAGCTTGGCTGGGACAGGCGATACAACTAATGAAAAACTGTTTTTT
TRBJ1-1 once TRBV10-2 . CASSESSGLNTEAFF TGCGCCAGCAGTGAGTCATCAGGGCTTAACACTGAAGCTTTCTTT
TRBJ1-2 . TRBV5-4 TRBD1 CASSDATGFRQYGYTF TGTGCCAGCAGCGACGCGACAGGGTTTCGCCAGTATGGCTACACCTTC
TRBJ2-5 . TRBV7-9 TRBD2 CASSLATSGGPGRTQYF TGTGCCAGCAGCTTAGCGACTAGCGGGGGCCCCGGGAGGACCCAGTACTTC
TRBJ2-1 few TRBV6-1 TRBD2 CASSEGASGSNEQFF TGTGCCAGCAGTGAAGGGGCTAGCGGGAGCAATGAGCAGTTCTTC
TRBJ2-4 . TRBV5-1 TRBD1 CASSRGQSTAKNIQYF TGCGCCAGCAGCAGGGGACAGTCCACAGCCAAAAACATTCAGTACTTC
TRBJ2-4 . TRBV19 TRBD2 CASNMGLAVTKNIQYF TGTGCCAGTAACATGGGGCTAGCGGTGACCAAAAACATTCAGTACTTC
TRBJ1-2 once TRBV2 . CASSELYGKNYGYTF TGTGCCAGCAGTGAACTCTATGGTAAAAACTATGGCTACACCTTC
TRBJ2-7 . TRBV7-9 TRBD1 CASSSRDRLYEQYF TGTGCCAGCAGCTCCCGGGACAGGCTCTACGAGCAGTACTTC
TRBJ2-7 . TRBV5-1 . CASSYGTRAYEQYF TGCGCCAGCAGCTACGGGACTCGAGCCTACGAGCAGTACTTC
TRBJ2-5 . TRBV7-3 . CASSLEFRETQYF TGTGCCAGCAGCTTAGAGTTCCGGGAGACCCAGTACTTC
TRBJ2-7 once TRBV7-9 . CASSLGPGNSYEQYF TGTGCCAGCAGCTTAGGTCCCGGGAACTCCTACGAGCAGTACTTC
TRBJ1-1 . TRBV6-1 . CASSEGTWFNEAFF TGTGCCAGCAGTGAAGGGACATGGTTTAATGAAGCTTTCTTT
TRBJ2-2 . TRBV27 TRBD1 CASSPRQGASGELFF TGTGCCAGCAGTCCGAGACAGGGGGCTAGCGGGGAGCTGTTTTTT
TRBJ2-4 . TRBV27 TRBD1 CASSWDSGSNIQYF TGTGCCAGCAGTTGGGACAGTGGTTCAAACATTCAGTACTTC
TRBJ2-6 . TRBV6-5 . CASSYPQGSGANVLTF TGTGCCAGCAGTTACCCCCAGGGCTCTGGGGCCAACGTCCTGACTTTC
TRBJ2-7 medium-sized TRBV10-3 TRBD1 CAISTNRGQGEQYF TGTGCCATCAGTACAAACAGGGGGCAGGGCGAGCAGTACTTC
TRBJ1-2 . TRBV13 . CASSLGPGGYTF TGTGCCAGCAGCTTAGGCCCGGGTGGCTACACCTTC
TRBJ2-1 . TRBV5-6 TRBD1 CASRWTGFSEQFF TGTGCCAGCAGGTGGACAGGCTTTAGTGAGCAGTTCTTC
TRBJ1-1 . TRBV23-1 . CASSHNVRGQNTEAFF TGCGCCAGCAGTCATAACGTCAGGGGCCAGAACACTGAAGCTTTCTTT